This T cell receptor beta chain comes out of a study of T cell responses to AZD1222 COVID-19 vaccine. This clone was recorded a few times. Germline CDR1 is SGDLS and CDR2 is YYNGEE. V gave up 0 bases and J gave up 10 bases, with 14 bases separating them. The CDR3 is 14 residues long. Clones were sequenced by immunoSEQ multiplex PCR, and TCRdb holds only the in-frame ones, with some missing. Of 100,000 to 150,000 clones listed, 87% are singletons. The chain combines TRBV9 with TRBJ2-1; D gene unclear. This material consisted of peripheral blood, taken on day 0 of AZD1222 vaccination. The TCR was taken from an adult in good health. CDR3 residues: CASSVDLPSGEQFF. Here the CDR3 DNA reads TGTGCCAGCAGCGTAGACCTCCCTAGTGGGGAGCAGTTCTTC.